The present entry profiles one T cell receptor beta chain with its context. This sample was taken from a study of blood T cell repertoires in COVID-19. Study as a whole: T cells, B-cell-depleted T cells, or PBMCs supplied cDNA or gDNA.

The V segment lost 1 base and the J segment 0 bases; nucleotides outside the gene matches: 0. The CDR3 is 16 residues long. Germline V lookup: CDR1 LNHNV, CDR2 YYDKDF (reference sequence). Authors' methods: By means of reference gene primer amplification, nucleated cell counts were estimated. Produced via immunoSEQ multiplex PCR; TCRdb's table is partial and in-frame only. V, J and clone size derive from that table, while D and trimming were established from the DNA sequence. The sample carries more than 200,000 clones, approximately 91% recorded once. The V and J genes are TRBV15 and TRBJ1-5; TRBD1 matches 10 bases. The clonotype was recovered from a woman aged 35 to 49 who had recovered from COVID-19. Sequenced input: peripheral blood. The CDR3, as DNA: TGTGCCACCAGCAGAGGGGACAGGGGTAGCAATCAGCCCCAGCATTTT. This encodes CATSRGDRGSNQPQHF.